The clone carrying this T cell receptor beta chain was recorded a few times. What it binds is not known. One end of the junction fails to match germline, which may point to a read error. The data are from a study of blood T cells in healthy people across ages. The study, taken as a whole, reports: Greater diversity and more naive CD4+ cells were seen in long-lived donors than in aged donors. PBMCs were not sorted, which prevented a conclusive comparison of naive versus antigen-experienced cells.

A J-beta primer mix and a sample-barcoded 5' primer were used in a second PCR of roughly 6 to 12 cycles. MiXCR, run by TCRdb on the 5' RACE reads, gives a single entry per CDR3 protein. The table includes over a million distinct CDR3 sequences, 35% to 45% detected once. There are 11 residues in the CDR3. Germline values: CDR1 MNHEY, CDR2 SMNVEV (reference sequence). Sequencing input: blood. The gene calls are TRBV27 and TRBJ2-2, with a weak D call TRBD2 (5 bases). The TCR originated in a woman aged 18 to 35 in good health. The CDR3 region has the DNA TGTGCCAGCACTGGAACCGGGGAGATGTTTTTT. This translates into CASTGTGEMFF.